These 28 T cell receptor beta chains share one sample of origin, sequenced in a study of blood T cell repertoires in COVID-19. Using immunoSEQ multiplex PCR, the repertoire was profiled, and TCRdb retains in-frame clones only, with some absent. The data contain about 270,000 clones, 75% to 95% of them singletons. Sequencing was performed on PBMCs or T cells enriched from blood (not recorded which). Receptors originate from a middle-aged man who had been exposed to COVID-19.

The genes are TRBV12-5 and TRBJ1-2; D not certain. The CDR3 has 14 amino acids. In germline, CDR1 is LGHNT, CDR2 FRNRAP. V lost 4 bases and J lost 5, with 14 bases in between. The CDR3 region is CASGSSIGEYGYTF. The CDR3 region has the DNA TGTGCTAGTGGTTCCTCTATTGGAGAATATGGCTACACCTTC.

V gene TRBV6-6 combines with J gene TRBJ1-2; TRBD1 matches at 7 bases. With 6 bases clipped from V and 7 bases from J, the junction kept 8 bases outside the gene matches. The CDR3 is made up of 13 amino acids. Germline lookup yields CDR1 MNHNY and CDR2 SVGAGI (reference sequence). The chain's CDR3 is CASRTGVGAGYTF. The CDR3 nucleotides read TGTGCCAGCAGAACAGGGGTTGGGGCTGGCTACACCTTC.

A single count supports this clone. V is TRBV24-1 and J is TRBJ1-1; 7 bases map to TRBD1. CDR1 is KGHDR and CDR2 is SFDVKD in the germline V gene. This CDR3 has 15 amino acids. J was trimmed by 6 bases and V by 3 bases; bases with no gene match: 9. The CDR3 region is CATSDPSQGKAEAFF. CDR3 nucleotides: TGTGCCACCAGTGATCCGTCACAGGGGAAGGCTGAAGCTTTCTTT.

The CDR3 protein is CASSEPGGRNEQFF. In DNA, the CDR3 is TGTGCCAGCAGTGAGCCTGGCGGGAGAAATGAGCAGTTCTTC. The chain employs TRBV25-1 and TRBJ2-1; 7 nucleotides match TRBD2. The J segment lost 7 bases and the V segment lost 3 bases, leaving 6 bases of the junction unmatched. Germline assignment: CDR1 MGHDK and CDR2 SYGVNS. The CDR3 sequence is 14 residues long.

This chain links TRBV19 with TRBJ2-5; 8 bases are a match to TRBD1. CDR1 is LNHDA and CDR2 is SQIVND in the germline V gene (reference sequence). The CDR3 runs 15 residues. V lost 4 bases and J lost 5; bases outside the gene matches: 9. The CDR3 sequence: CASSNLPGGAETQYF. CDR3 sequence (DNA): TGTGCCAGTAGTAACCTACCAGGGGGCGCGGAGACCCAGTACTTC.

V usage is TRBV4-2 and J usage is TRBJ2-2; 7 bases match TRBD2. Per germline, CDR1 LGHNA and CDR2 YNFKEQ. CDR3 size: 16 residues. The junction had 5 bases not matched to a gene; V was cut back by 0 bases and J by 4 bases. CDR3 bases: TGTGCCAGCAGCCAAGAGGGCGGGAGAGTCACCGGGGAGCTGTTTTTT. Its protein is CASSQEGGRVTGELFF.

The rearrangement uses TRBV4-1 and TRBJ2-1; 9 bases fit TRBD2. CDR3 length equals 15 residues. Germline-derived CDR1 and CDR2 are MGHRA and YSYEKL. J was trimmed by 2 bases and V by 5 bases; bases with no gene match: 4. DNA of the CDR3: TGCGCCAGCAGCGGGGGACTAGCAGCCTACAATGAGCAGTTCTTC. Protein: CASSGGLAAYNEQFF.

The chain carries TRBV2 and TRBJ2-1; possibly TRBD2 for D (6 bases). The germline CDR1 and CDR2 sequences are SNHLY and FYNNEI. V was shortened by 3 bases and J by 2 bases, with 17 bases between the two germline ends. The CDR3 spans 17 residues. Written as DNA, the CDR3 is TGTGCCAGCAGTGAGAGGATATTTGGGGGGACCTACAATGAGCAGTTCTTC. As protein: CASSERIFGGTYNEQFF. Full variable domain (missing parts from reference TRBV2 and TRBJ2-1): EPEVTQTPSHQVTQMGQEVILRCVPISNHLYFYWYRQILGQKVEFLVSFYNNEISEKSEIFDDQFSVERPDGSNFTLKIRSTKLEDSAMYFCASSERIFGGTYNEQFFGPGTRLTVL.

The V and J genes are TRBV7-6 and TRBJ2-7; 10 positions agree with TRBD2. The CDR3 runs to 15 residues. Germline V gene lookup returns CDR1 SGHVS and CDR2 FNYEAQ. Unmatched junction bases numbered 5, after V lost 4 bases and J lost 2 bases. CDR3 DNA: TGTGCCAGCAGCTCACGACTAGCGGGCACCTACGAGCAGTACTTC. Encoded protein: CASSSRLAGTYEQYF.

The chain uses TRBV28 and TRBJ1-1; 8 bases fit TRBD1. The CDR3 has 15 amino acids. Germline V gene lookup returns CDR1 MDHEN and CDR2 SYDVKM. Trimming at V came to 4 bases and at J to 4 bases, leaving 8 bases not matched to a gene. As DNA, the CDR3 is TGTGCCAGCAGTTCCTTCGGACAGGGTCCCACTGAAGCTTTCTTT. Protein: CASSSFGQGPTEAFF.

The rearrangement links TRBV19 to TRBJ1-1; unclear D gene. Trimming pared 5 bases from V and 8 bases from J, leaving 15 bases between. The CDR3 spans 13 residues. CDR1 and CDR2 (germline): LNHDA, SQIVND (reference sequence). The CDR3 reads CASSAGRRWEAFF. In DNA form, the CDR3 reads TGTGCCAGTAGTGCCGGACGGAGGTGGGAAGCTTTCTTT.

The rearrangement links TRBV19 to TRBJ2-2; the D is unclear. V gave up 2 bases and J gave up 1 base, with 5 bases separating them. This CDR3 is built from 14 residues. Germline CDR1 and CDR2: LNHDA and SQIVND (reference sequence). The CDR3 loop is CASSITRNTGELFF. The CDR3 region has the DNA TGTGCCAGTAGTATAACCAGGAACACCGGGGAGCTGTTTTTT. Looking up the rest from reference TRBV19 and TRBJ2-2 gives the full variable domain: DGGITQSPKYLFRKEGQNVTLSCEQNLNHDAMYWYRQDPGQGLRLIYYSQIVNDFQKGDIAEGYSVSREKKESFPLTVTSAQKNPTAFYLCASSITRNTGELFFGEGSRLTVL.

This chain links TRBV4-2 with TRBJ2-5; possible D gene TRBD2, 5 bases. Trimming took 0 bases from V and 4 from J, leaving 6 bases between them. This CDR3 is 13 amino acids long. The germline CDR1 and CDR2 sequences are LGHNA and YNFKEQ. Here the CDR3 reads CASSQEGGETQYF. CDR3 DNA: TGTGCCAGCAGCCAAGAAGGAGGAGAGACCCAGTACTTC.

The V gene is TRBV5-1, the J gene TRBJ1-2; TRBD1 matches 8 bases. CDR3 length: 14 amino acids. With V trimmed by 4 bases and J by 4 bases, 6 bases remained unmatched. In germline, CDR1 is SGHRS, CDR2 YFSETQ. CDR3 DNA sequence: TGCGCCAGCAGCGGACAGGGAGGTGGCTATGGCTACACCTTC. This codes for CASSGQGGGYGYTF.

V usage is TRBV29-1 and J usage is TRBJ2-7, with 11 bases matching TRBD2. The J segment lost 0 bases and the V segment lost 6 bases, leaving 7 bases of the junction unmatched. CDR1 and CDR2 from the germline V gene are SQVTM and ANQGSEA. CDR3 length: 15 amino acids. CDR3 region: CSVILAGGPSYEQYF. Written as DNA, the CDR3 is TGCAGCGTAATTCTAGCGGGAGGCCCCTCCTACGAGCAGTACTTC.

This chain uses TRBV9 with TRBJ1-1; TRBD1 matches 11 bases. Trimming removed 2 bases from V and 7 bases from J; junction bases left unmatched: 4. Germline V gene data show CDR1 as SGDLS and CDR2 as YYNGEE. The CDR3 totals 14 residues. Written as DNA, the CDR3 is TGTGCCAGCAGCGTTGGACAGGGGGCTGGTGAAGCTTTCTTT. Protein sequence: CASSVGQGAGEAFF.

This clone has just one count. V gene TRBV7-9 combines with J gene TRBJ1-1; TRBD1 is a possible D gene (5 bases). This CDR3 region has 14 residues. Trimming removed 2 bases at V and 5 bases at J, with 12 bases between. Germline V gene data show CDR1 as SEHNR and CDR2 as FQNEAQ (reference sequence). The CDR3 is CASSLQQGGTEAFF. Written as DNA, the CDR3 is TGTGCCAGCAGCTTACAGCAGGGAGGTACTGAAGCTTTCTTT.

The J gene is TRBJ2-3, the V gene TRBV9; 7 bases fit TRBD1. This CDR3 has 14 residues. J gave up 2 bases and V 6 bases, and 6 bases lay outside the gene matches. CDR1 is SGDLS, CDR2 YYNGEE, per germline. The CDR3 sequence is CASNRDRTTDTQYF. CDR3 sequence (DNA): TGTGCCAGCAACCGGGACAGAACCACAGATACGCAGTATTTT.

The CDR3 DNA sequence: TGTGCCAGCAGTTTTACTTCCAGGAGGGATCAGCCCCAGCATTTT. Translating gives CASSFTSRRDQPQHF. The V gene is TRBV28, the J gene TRBJ1-5; D remains ambiguous. This CDR3 is 15 amino acids long. V lost 3 bases to trimming and J lost 5 bases, with 14 bases between them. Germline-derived CDR1 and CDR2 are MDHEN and SYDVKM.

This chain connects TRBV5-1 to TRBJ1-1; TRBD1 might be the D (5 bases). Trimming took off 4 bases at V and 0 bases at J, with 10 bases between the two ends. The CDR3 sequence is 14 residues long. The germline CDR1 and CDR2 sequences are SGHRS and YFSETQ. The CDR3 spells CASSVTAMNTEAFF. In DNA form, the CDR3 reads TGCGCCAGCAGCGTGACAGCGATGAACACTGAAGCTTTCTTT. Filled out from reference TRBV5-1 and TRBJ1-1, the complete variable domain reads KAGVTQTPRYLIKTRGQQVTLSCSPISGHRSVSWYQQTPGQGLQFLFEYFSETQRNKGNFPGRFSGRQFSNSRSEMNVSTLELGDSALYLCASSVTAMNTEAFFGQGTRLTVV.

The rearrangement uses TRBV24-1 and TRBJ2-1; the D is unclear. Germline CDR1 KGHDR, CDR2 SFDVKD. The CDR3 consists of 14 residues. The V end lost 3 bases, the J end lost 7 bases, and 12 bases lay between the germline ends. CDR3 DNA: TGTGCCACCAGTGATCACTCCAGGCCGAATGAGCAGTTCTTC. Protein: CATSDHSRPNEQFF.

This chain links TRBV6-6 with TRBJ2-3; tentative D call: TRBD2 (6 bases). The V end lost 3 bases, the J end lost 5 bases, and 18 bases lay between the germline ends. The CDR3 covers 16 residues. Germline V gene lookup returns CDR1 MNHNY and CDR2 SVGAGI (reference sequence). This chain's CDR3 is CASSYWGPGVGDTQYF. As DNA, the CDR3 is TGTGCCAGCAGTTATTGGGGTCCGGGAGTTGGAGATACGCAGTATTTT.

The rearrangement links TRBV19 to TRBJ2-7; D is perhaps TRBD1 (6 bases). This CDR3 has 14 amino acids. CDR1 is LNHDA, CDR2 SQIVND, per germline (reference sequence). V was cut by 3 bases and J by 4 bases, with 13 bases left in between. The CDR3 sequence is CASSMLGQPYEQYF. CDR3 sequence (DNA): TGTGCCAGTAGTATGCTGGGACAACCATACGAGCAGTACTTC. The whole variable domain, remainder taken from reference TRBV19 and TRBJ2-7, is DGGITQSPKYLFRKEGQNVTLSCEQNLNHDAMYWYRQDPGQGLRLIYYSQIVNDFQKGDIAEGYSVSREKKESFPLTVTSAQKNPTAFYLCASSMLGQPYEQYFGPGTRLTVT.

This sequence joins TRBV7-9 and TRBJ2-7, with D maybe TRBD1 (6 bases). Germline V gene sequence: CDR1 SEHNR, CDR2 FQNEAQ (reference sequence). Deletions cut 5 bases from V and 1 base from J, with 18 bases between. CDR3 length equals 16 residues. CDR3 amino acids: CASSPTWTASSYEQYF. CDR3 nucleotide sequence: TGTGCCAGCAGCCCGACTTGGACAGCCTCTTCCTACGAGCAGTACTTC.

The V and J genes are TRBV7-9 and TRBJ2-2; 9 bases agree with TRBD1. This CDR3 has 16 residues. CDR1 is SEHNR and CDR2 is FQNEAQ in the germline V gene (reference sequence). J gave up 6 bases and V 6 bases, and 11 bases lay outside the gene matches. The CDR3 spells CASSWFPGQGAGELFF. Written as DNA, the CDR3 is TGTGCCAGCAGTTGGTTTCCGGGACAGGGTGCCGGGGAGCTGTTTTTT. The full variable domain, rest sourced from reference TRBV7-9 and TRBJ2-2, is DTGVSQNPRHKITKRGQNVTFRCDPISEHNRLYWYRQTLGQGPEFLTYFQNEAQLEKSRLLSDRFSAERPKGSFSTLEIQRTEQGDSAMYLCASSWFPGQGAGELFFGEGSRLTVL.

This clone was picked up one time. The V call is TRBV5-6, the J call TRBJ1-2, with D uncertain. Trimming took 1 base from V and 3 from J, leaving 4 bases between them. Looked up from germline, CDR1 is SGHDT and CDR2 is YYEEEE. This CDR3 has 12 amino acids. CDR3 loop: CASSLTDYGYTF. CDR3 DNA sequence: TGTGCCAGCAGCTTGACAGACTATGGCTACACCTTC.

V is TRBV27 and J is TRBJ2-3, with TRBD2 identical over 13 bases. The CDR3 consists of 14 residues. J lost 6 bases, V lost 10 bases, and 7 bases had no gene match. In germline, CDR1 is MNHEY, CDR2 SMNVEV (reference sequence). Here the CDR3 reads CATGLAGVADTQYF. The CDR3 bases are TGTGCCACAGGACTAGCGGGAGTGGCGGATACGCAGTATTTT.

This clone showed up just a few times. Other DNA sequences within the sample encode an identical CDR3. This chain connects TRBV27 to TRBJ2-7; 9 bases map to TRBD2. Germline trimming cut 6 bases from V and 0 bases from J; bases unmatched to any gene: 3. Germline V gene data show CDR1 as MNHEY and CDR2 as SMNVEV (reference sequence). The CDR3 length is 14 residues. The CDR3 sequence is CASSLSGSSYEQYF. CDR3 nucleotides: TGTGCCAGCAGCCTTAGCGGGAGCTCCTACGAGCAGTACTTC.